Sequencing of this TCR beta chain was carried out in a study of OX40 agonist ivuxolimab in advanced cancers. Study outcomes and limitations: Patients with a partial response at 0.1-3.0 mg/kg had among the lowest clonal expansion. Clonal expansion was seen in CD4+ and CD8+ blood T cells by week 6 at 0.1 to 3.0 mg/kg.

A single count supports this clone. What it binds is not known. The germline V and J ends were trimmed by 5 bases and 10 bases, with 15 bases remaining between them. The CDR3 sequence is 13 residues long. CDR1 and CDR2 (germline): MNHEY, SMNVEV (reference sequence). Profiling relied on immunoSEQ multiplex PCR, and the TCRdb table lists in-frame clones only, not all of them. The sample has over 60,000 clones; roughly 94% are singletons. Researchers took blood at baseline, on cycle 4 day 1, and on cycle 7 day 1. The receptor was derived from an adult with an advanced solid tumor such as melanoma, head and neck, liver or kidney cancer. The source was CD4+ or CD8+ T cells sorted from blood, collected in a trial of the OX40 agonist ivuxolimab. This chain connects TRBV27 to TRBJ2-1; D gene ambiguous. The CDR3 region has the DNA TGTGCCAGCAGTCCTCACGCTTCAGTCGAGCAGTTCTTC. Translated: CASSPHASVEQFF.